The TCR beta chain under discussion was sequenced for a study of cytomegalovirus exposure and HLA in healthy donors. Study findings and constraints: In a later analysis, TCR association rates varied by HLA locus: DRB1 most, HLA-C fewest. 150 to 200 TCR beta chains were listed as cytomegalovirus-associated.

PCR amplification relied on 60 Vbeta primers (plus 13 Jbeta primers). The method was immunoSEQ multiplex PCR; TCRdb's version includes in-frame clones alone and lacks a portion of them. The sample carries fewer than 250,000 clones, roughly 74% recorded once. Regarding this clone: Its antigen is unidentified.

Sequenced material: PBMCs. The sequence came from a woman aged 25 to 39 in good health and CMV-seropositive.

CDR3: CASSIGGEQYF. DNA for the CDR3: TGTGCCAGTAGTATTGGGGGGGAGCAGTACTTC. The chain is built from TRBV19 and TRBJ2-7; possibly TRBD2 for D (6 bases). The CDR3 sequence is 11 residues long. The ends were cut back, 3 bases at V and 7 bases at J, with 7 bases in the middle. From germline, CDR1 is LNHDA and CDR2 SQIVND (reference sequence).